The 26 T cell receptor beta chains below were found in one sample sequenced in a study of OX40 agonist ivuxolimab in advanced cancers. Using immunoSEQ multiplex PCR, the repertoire was profiled, and TCRdb retains in-frame clones only, with some absent. The data show tens of thousands of clones, about 90% seen once. Sequenced here: CD4+ or CD8+ T cells sorted from blood, sampled in a trial of the OX40 agonist ivuxolimab. These receptors were obtained from an adult with an advanced solid tumor such as melanoma, head and neck, liver or kidney cancer.

This chain links TRBV7-9 with TRBJ1-4; TRBD1 matches 11 bases. This CDR3 is 18 amino acids long. The germline gives CDR1 SEHNR, CDR2 FQNEAQ (reference sequence). V shed 6 bases and J 8 bases; nucleotides not matched to a gene: 17. DNA of the CDR3: TGTGCCAGCAGAGGAGGACAGGGGGCCACCATGGTACGGGAAAAACTGTTTTTT. Its protein product is CASRGGQGATMVREKLFF.

DNA for the CDR3: TGCGCCAGCAGCCAAACACAGGGAATAGGCTATGGCTACACCTTC. This encodes CASSQTQGIGYGYTF. This chain links TRBV4-3 with TRBJ1-2, with D perhaps matching TRBD1 (6 bases). V lost 2 bases to trimming and J lost 4 bases, with 14 bases between them. This CDR3 contains 15 residues. Germline assignment: CDR1 LGHNA and CDR2 YSLEER.

The chain recombines TRBV7-9 with TRBJ2-2; 11 bases align to TRBD1. The V and J ends lost 4 bases and 4 bases, in that order; junction bases with no gene match: 2. Germline-derived CDR1 and CDR2 are SEHNR and FQNEAQ (reference sequence). The CDR3 length is 15 residues. The CDR3 is CASSSGQGATGELFF. In DNA, the CDR3 is TGTGCCAGCAGCTCTGGACAGGGGGCCACCGGGGAGCTGTTTTTT. The full variable domain, completed using reference TRBV7-9 and TRBJ2-2, is DTGVSQNPRHKITKRGQNVTFRCDPISEHNRLYWYRQTLGQGPEFLTYFQNEAQLEKSRLLSDRFSAERPKGSFSTLEIQRTEQGDSAMYLCASSSGQGATGELFFGEGSRLTVL.

This sequence joins TRBV2 and TRBJ1-6, with a weak D call TRBD1 (6 bases). The V gene's germline CDR1 is SNHLY and CDR2 FYNNEI. V dropped 1 base and J dropped 0 bases, with 13 bases sitting between them. CDR3 length: 18 residues. This CDR3 reads CASSEGQGMSSYNSPLHF. CDR3 sequence (DNA): TGTGCCAGCAGTGAAGGCCAGGGGATGAGCTCCTATAATTCACCCCTCCACTTT.

This chain uses TRBV7-9 with TRBJ1-5, with D perhaps matching TRBD1 (6 bases). V lost 2 bases, J lost 0 bases, and 14 bases lay in between. CDR1 is SEHNR, CDR2 FQNEAQ, per germline (reference sequence). The length of the CDR3 is 17 residues. CDR3 sequence (DNA): TGTGCCAGCAGCTTAATATGGGGGGCTAATAGCAATCAGCCCCAGCATTTT. This encodes CASSLIWGANSNQPQHF.

The chain couples TRBV4-1 to TRBJ2-2; 7 bases fit TRBD2. Per germline, CDR1 MGHRA and CDR2 YSYEKL. This CDR3 has 16 residues. The J segment lost 1 base and the V segment lost 1 base, leaving 3 bases of the junction unmatched. The CDR3 here is CASSQGPSGNTGELFF. CDR3 coding DNA: TGCGCCAGCAGCCAAGGCCCTAGCGGGAACACCGGGGAGCTGTTTTTT.

The count of this clone is one. V gene TRBV5-1 combines with J gene TRBJ1-3, with D possibly being TRBD1 (6 bases). This CDR3 contains 16 residues. Germline CDR1 and CDR2: SGHRS and YFSETQ. V dropped 0 bases and J dropped 0 bases, with 10 bases sitting between them. CDR3 DNA sequence: TGCGCCAGCAGCTTGGATGGCAGGGGCTCTGGAAACACCATATATTTT. Protein sequence: CASSLDGRGSGNTIYF.

Only one count was recorded for this clone. The J gene is TRBJ1-1, the V gene TRBV19; D is ambiguous. Germline V lookup: CDR1 LNHDA, CDR2 SQIVND (reference sequence). V was clipped by 5 bases and J by 1 base, with 8 bases between them. This CDR3 has 13 residues. CDR3 nucleotide sequence: TGTGCCAGTAGTCTTGGGCAGAACACTGAAGCTTTCTTT. This sequence encodes CASSLGQNTEAFF.

The chain recombines TRBV6-6 with TRBJ2-1; tentatively, D is TRBD2 (5 bases). V gave up 5 bases and J gave up 7 bases, with 9 bases separating them. CDR3 size: 12 residues. CDR1 and CDR2 (germline): MNHNY, SVGAGI (reference sequence). For the CDR3, the DNA is TGTGCCAGCAGTCTATCGGGGAATGAGCAGTTCTTC. Translation: CASSLSGNEQFF.

The chain has TRBV9 and TRBJ2-7; the D is unclear. The CDR3 is 14 amino acids. Trimming removed 2 bases from V and 0 bases from J, with 9 bases in between. Germline V gene lookup returns CDR1 SGDLS and CDR2 YYNGEE. DNA for the CDR3: TGTGCCAGCAGCGTGAGCAGGAACTCCTACGAGCAGTACTTC. Translated: CASSVSRNSYEQYF. Complete variable domain (other parts from reference TRBV9 and TRBJ2-7): DSGVTQTPKHLITATGQRVTLRCSPRSGDLSVYWYQQSLDQGLQFLIQYYNGEERAKGNILERFSAQQFPDLHSELNLSSLELGDSALYFCASSVSRNSYEQYFGPGTRLTVT.

The CDR3 sequence is CASSLAGNQPQHF. For the CDR3, the DNA is TGTGCCAGCAGTTTGGCGGGCAATCAGCCCCAGCATTTT. This chain joins TRBV27 and TRBJ1-5; D is unresolved. This CDR3 is 13 amino acids long. CDR1 and CDR2 from the germline V gene are MNHEY and SMNVEV (reference sequence). The V and J ends lost 3 bases and 2 bases respectively, with 5 bases between them.

This chain links TRBV7-6 with TRBJ1-1; D gene ambiguous. Germline CDR1 is SGHVS and CDR2 is FNYEAQ. CDR3 size: 18 residues. Trimming shortened V by 5 bases and J by 3 bases, and 25 bases separated the two germline ends. The CDR3 DNA is TGTGCCAGCAGCGTCGGAACCCCCGGACCGGGAAGTGACACTGAAGCTTTCTTT. Translation: CASSVGTPGPGSDTEAFF.

This clone is medium-sized in the sample. At the DNA level, this CDR3 is encoded by other sequences in the same sample as well. This chain links TRBV30 with TRBJ1-5, with TRBD1 identical over 9 bases. The CDR3 extends over 14 amino acids. The ends lost 2 bases at V and 6 bases at J; junction bases unmatched: 5. Germline CDR1 GTSNPN, CDR2 SVGIG (reference sequence). CDR3 region: CAWSTGQGPQPQHF. Written as DNA, the CDR3 is TGTGCCTGGAGTACGGGACAGGGACCTCAGCCCCAGCATTTT.

The V call is TRBV4-3, the J call TRBJ2-2; unclear D gene. Germline V gives CDR1 LGHNA, CDR2 YSLEER. This CDR3 has 12 amino acids. Trimming shortened V by 4 bases and J by 6 bases, and 6 bases separated the two germline ends. The CDR3 DNA reads TGCGCCAGCAGCCCTTATCCCGGGGAGCTGTTTTTT. This encodes CASSPYPGELFF.

The chain is built from TRBV2 and TRBJ2-3, with 9 bases matching TRBD1. The CDR3 contains 17 residues. Losses at the gene ends were 4 bases for V and 3 bases for J; bases not matched to a gene: 11. Looked up from germline, CDR1 is SNHLY and CDR2 is FYNNEI. The CDR3 here is CASSVGGGTGKTDTQYF. The DNA for the CDR3 is TGTGCCAGCAGTGTGGGGGGCGGGACAGGGAAGACAGATACGCAGTATTTT.

This sequence joins TRBV27 and TRBJ1-5, with D perhaps matching TRBD1 (6 bases). CDR3 length equals 14 residues. Looked up from germline, CDR1 is MNHEY and CDR2 is SMNVEV (reference sequence). The V and J ends lost 6 bases and 0 bases respectively, with 9 bases between them. The CDR3 protein is CASSGTISNQPQHF. CDR3 bases: TGTGCCAGCAGCGGGACAATTAGCAATCAGCCCCAGCATTTT.

The chain couples TRBV9 to TRBJ2-1; maybe TRBD2 (6 bases). Germline V gene lookup returns CDR1 SGDLS and CDR2 YYNGEE. With 3 bases removed from V and 2 bases from J, the gap between germline ends came to 15 bases. The CDR3 sequence is 16 residues long. CDR3 sequence reads: CASSAPRGITYNEQFF. CDR3 DNA sequence: TGTGCCAGCAGCGCACCCCGGGGGATCACCTACAATGAGCAGTTCTTC.

As concerns this clone: The junction does not match germline at one end; this may be a read error. The V call is TRBV7-7, the J call TRBJ2-2; D might be TRBD1 (6 bases). The CDR3 has 13 residues. Germline CDR1 SSHAT, CDR2 FNYEAQ (reference sequence). DNA for the CDR3: TGTGCTAGCAGCCCCAGGGGTGGCGGGGAGCTGTTTTTT. Amino acids: CASSPRGGGELFF.

J is TRBJ2-5 and V is TRBV5-1; unclear D gene. Germline values: CDR1 SGHRS, CDR2 YFSETQ. The CDR3 loop spans 16 amino acids. V lost 1 base, J lost 2 bases, and 15 bases lay in between. CDR3 amino acids: CASSLTPVQLQETQYF. The CDR3 DNA sequence: TGCGCCAGCAGCTTGACCCCCGTACAGTTACAAGAGACCCAGTACTTC.

The gene calls are TRBV27 and TRBJ1-3, with a tentative D call TRBD1 (5 bases). This CDR3 region has 16 residues. Germline V CDR1 and CDR2: MNHEY, SMNVEV (reference sequence). Trimming took off 0 bases at V and 2 bases at J, with 11 bases between the two ends. In DNA form, the CDR3 reads TGTGCCAGCAGTTTATCGATGGGGGAGACTGGAAACACCATATATTTT. This codes for CASSLSMGETGNTIYF.

This sequence joins TRBV4-3 and TRBJ2-2; 7 bases agree with TRBD2. CDR3 length: 17 residues. The junction had 8 bases not matched to a gene; V was cut back by 0 bases and J by 4 bases. The germline V gene has CDR1 LGHNA and CDR2 YSLEER. The CDR3 protein is CASSQDGAGSLTGELFF. The CDR3 DNA sequence: TGCGCCAGCAGCCAAGATGGAGCGGGGTCCCTCACCGGGGAGCTGTTTTTT.

The chain uses TRBV5-6 and TRBJ2-3; D remains ambiguous. The CDR3 length is 16 residues. The V end was cut by 0 bases, the J end by 1 base, with 12 bases between. Per germline, CDR1 SGHDT and CDR2 YYEEEE. The CDR3 DNA sequence: TGTGCCAGCAGCTTGGATGCCCCACCGGGCACAGATACGCAGTATTTT. This gives the protein CASSLDAPPGTDTQYF. The entire variable domain, with the rest obtained from reference TRBV5-6 and TRBJ2-3, is as follows: DAGVTQSPTHLIKTRGQQVTLRCSPKSGHDTVSWYQQALGQGPQFIFQYYEEEERQRGNFPDRFSGHQFPNYSSELNVNALLLGDSALYLCASSLDAPPGTDTQYFGPGTRLTVL.

This sequence joins TRBV7-2 and TRBJ2-6; no clear D. Germline lookup yields CDR1 SGHTA and CDR2 FQGNSA. V was trimmed by 8 bases and J by 4 bases, leaving 18 bases between them. The CDR3 consists of 16 residues. CDR3 region: CASWSSGPKGANVLTF. The CDR3 DNA follows: TGTGCCAGCTGGAGCTCAGGCCCTAAGGGGGCCAACGTCCTGACTTTC.

V and J are TRBV6-5 and TRBJ1-2; D unclear. The ends were cut back, 4 bases at V and 4 bases at J, with 16 bases in the middle. CDR1 MNHEY and CDR2 SVGAGI come from the germline V gene. This CDR3 spans 15 amino acids. The CDR3 nucleotides are TGTGCCAGCAGTTCCACTCGATCTTCCGTCTATGGCTACACCTTC. It yields the protein CASSSTRSSVYGYTF.

Here the CDR3 reads CASSPPGQITDTQYF. The CDR3 DNA reads as TGTGCCAGCAGTCCGCCAGGACAGATCACAGATACGCAGTATTTT. The genes are TRBV28 and TRBJ2-3, with D perhaps TRBD1 (6 bases). CDR3 length equals 15 residues. Per germline, CDR1 MDHEN and CDR2 SYDVKM. The ends were cut back, 5 bases at V and 2 bases at J, with 14 bases in the middle.

The rearrangement uses TRBV5-4 and TRBJ1-1; D gene uncertain. The germline V and J ends were trimmed by 3 bases and 6 bases, with 9 bases remaining between them. The CDR3 spans 12 residues. Germline values: CDR1 SGHNT, CDR2 YYREEE (reference sequence). The CDR3 loop reads CASSSIGPEAFF. The CDR3, as DNA: TGTGCCAGCAGCTCGATCGGACCTGAAGCTTTCTTT.